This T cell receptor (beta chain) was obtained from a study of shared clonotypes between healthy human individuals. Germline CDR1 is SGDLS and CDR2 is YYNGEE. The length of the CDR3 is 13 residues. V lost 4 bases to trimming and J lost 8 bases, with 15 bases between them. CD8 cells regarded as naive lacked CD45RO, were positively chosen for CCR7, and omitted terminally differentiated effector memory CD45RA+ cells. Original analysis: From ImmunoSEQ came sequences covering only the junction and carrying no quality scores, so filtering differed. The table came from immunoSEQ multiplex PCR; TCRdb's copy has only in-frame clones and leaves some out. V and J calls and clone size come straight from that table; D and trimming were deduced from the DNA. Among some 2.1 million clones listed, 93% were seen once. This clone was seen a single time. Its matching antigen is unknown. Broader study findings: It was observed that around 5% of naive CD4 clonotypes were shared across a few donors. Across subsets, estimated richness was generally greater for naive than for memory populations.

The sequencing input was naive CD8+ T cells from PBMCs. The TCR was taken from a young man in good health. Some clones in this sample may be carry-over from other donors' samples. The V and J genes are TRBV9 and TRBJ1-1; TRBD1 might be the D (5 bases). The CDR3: CASSPKLEGEAFF. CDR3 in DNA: TGTGCCAGCAGCCCCAAACTGGAGGGGGAAGCTTTCTTT.